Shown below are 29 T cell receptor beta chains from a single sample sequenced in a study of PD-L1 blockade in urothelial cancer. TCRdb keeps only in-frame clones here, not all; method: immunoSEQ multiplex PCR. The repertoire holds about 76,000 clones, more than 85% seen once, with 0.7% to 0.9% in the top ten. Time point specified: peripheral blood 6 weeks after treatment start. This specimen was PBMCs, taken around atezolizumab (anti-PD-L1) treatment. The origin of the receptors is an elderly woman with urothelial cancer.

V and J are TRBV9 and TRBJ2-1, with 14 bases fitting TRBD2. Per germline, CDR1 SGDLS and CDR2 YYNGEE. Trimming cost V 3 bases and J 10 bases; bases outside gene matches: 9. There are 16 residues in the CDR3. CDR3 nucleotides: TGTGCCAGCAGCGCCGTTGGGACTAGCGGGAGACAAGAGCAGTTCTTC. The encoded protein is CASSAVGTSGRQEQFF.

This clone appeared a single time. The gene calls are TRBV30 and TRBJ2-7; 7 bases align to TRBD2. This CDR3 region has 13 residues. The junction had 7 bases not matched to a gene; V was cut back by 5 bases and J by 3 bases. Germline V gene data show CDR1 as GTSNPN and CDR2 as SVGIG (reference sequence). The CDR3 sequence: CAWWGGYHYEQYF. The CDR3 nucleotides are TGTGCCTGGTGGGGGGGTTATCACTACGAGCAGTACTTC.

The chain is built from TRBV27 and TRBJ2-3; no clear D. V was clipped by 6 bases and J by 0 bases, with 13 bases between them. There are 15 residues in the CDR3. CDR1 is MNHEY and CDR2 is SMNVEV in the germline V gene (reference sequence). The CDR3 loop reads CASRALSPSTDTQYF. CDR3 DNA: TGTGCCAGCAGAGCCCTATCACCTAGCACAGATACGCAGTATTTT.

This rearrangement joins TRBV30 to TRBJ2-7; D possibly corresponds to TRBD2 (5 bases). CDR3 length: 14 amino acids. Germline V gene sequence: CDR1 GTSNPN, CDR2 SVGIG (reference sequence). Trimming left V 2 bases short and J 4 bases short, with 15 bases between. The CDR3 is CAWSPGVAKYEQYF. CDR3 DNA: TGTGCCTGGAGTCCCGGAGTAGCGAAATACGAGCAGTACTTC.

The DNA of the CDR3 is TGTGCCAGCTCAAACATTGGGACAGGGAACAGAAACACCATATATTTT. Its translation is CASSNIGTGNRNTIYF. The chain joins TRBV28 to TRBJ1-3; 9 bases are shared with TRBD1. The CDR3 totals 16 residues. With 8 bases clipped from V and 5 bases from J, the junction kept 13 bases outside the gene matches. The germline V gene encodes CDR1 MDHEN and CDR2 SYDVKM.

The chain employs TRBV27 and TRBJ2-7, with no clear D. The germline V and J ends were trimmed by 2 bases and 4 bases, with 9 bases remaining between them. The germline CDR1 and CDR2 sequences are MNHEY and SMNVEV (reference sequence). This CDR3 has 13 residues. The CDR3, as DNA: TGTGCCAGCAGTTTACGGAGTACATACGAGCAGTACTTC. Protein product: CASSLRSTYEQYF.

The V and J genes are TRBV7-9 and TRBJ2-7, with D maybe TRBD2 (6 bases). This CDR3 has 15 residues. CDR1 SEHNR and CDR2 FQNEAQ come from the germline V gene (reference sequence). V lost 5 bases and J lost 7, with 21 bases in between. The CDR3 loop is CASSQTQSTGGEQYF. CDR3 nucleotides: TGTGCCAGCAGCCAGACGCAGTCTACCGGAGGGGAGCAGTACTTC. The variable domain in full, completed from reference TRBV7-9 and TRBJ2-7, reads DTGVSQNPRHKITKRGQNVTFRCDPISEHNRLYWYRQTLGQGPEFLTYFQNEAQLEKSRLLSDRFSAERPKGSFSTLEIQRTEQGDSAMYLCASSQTQSTGGEQYFGPGTRLTVT.

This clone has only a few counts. The CDR3 reads CASSPGETEAFF. The CDR3 region has the DNA TGTGCCAGCAGCCCAGGAGAGACAGAGGCTTTCTTT. This chain joins TRBV9 and TRBJ1-1; weak D call: TRBD1 (5 bases). This CDR3 is built from 12 residues. V shed 4 bases and J shed 11 bases, with 15 bases lying between them. Germline CDR1 SGDLS, CDR2 YYNGEE.

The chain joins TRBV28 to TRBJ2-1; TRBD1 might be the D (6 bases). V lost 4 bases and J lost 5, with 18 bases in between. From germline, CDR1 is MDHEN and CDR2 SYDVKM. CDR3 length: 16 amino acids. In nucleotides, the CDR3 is TGTGCCAGCAGTTCAGGACAGAGTCTGGGTGACAATGAGCAGTTCTTC. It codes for CASSSGQSLGDNEQFF.

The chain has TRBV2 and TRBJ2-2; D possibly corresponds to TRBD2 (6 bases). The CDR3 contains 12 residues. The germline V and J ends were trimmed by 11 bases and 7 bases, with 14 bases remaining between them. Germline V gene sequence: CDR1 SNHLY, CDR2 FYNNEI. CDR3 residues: CAGGGEGGELFF. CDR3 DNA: TGTGCCGGGGGAGGAGAGGGCGGGGAGCTGTTTTTT. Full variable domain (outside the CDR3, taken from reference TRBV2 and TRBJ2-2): EPEVTQTPSHQVTQMGQEVILRCVPISNHLYFYWYRQILGQKVEFLVSFYNNEISEKSEIFDDQFSVERPDGSNFTLKIRSTKLEDSAMYFCAGGGEGGELFFGEGSRLTVL.

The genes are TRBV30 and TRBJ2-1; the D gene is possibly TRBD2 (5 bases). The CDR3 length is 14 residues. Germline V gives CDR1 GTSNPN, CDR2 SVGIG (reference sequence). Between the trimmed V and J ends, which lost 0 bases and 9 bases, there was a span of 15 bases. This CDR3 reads CAWSVKGRRSEQFF. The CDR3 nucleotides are TGTGCCTGGAGTGTAAAAGGGAGACGTAGTGAGCAGTTCTTC.

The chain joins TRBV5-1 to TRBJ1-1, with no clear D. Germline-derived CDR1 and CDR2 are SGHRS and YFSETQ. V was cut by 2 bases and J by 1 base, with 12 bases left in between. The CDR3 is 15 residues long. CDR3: CASSLEGVTNTEAFF. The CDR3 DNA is TGCGCCAGCAGCTTAGAGGGCGTGACGAACACTGAAGCTTTCTTT.

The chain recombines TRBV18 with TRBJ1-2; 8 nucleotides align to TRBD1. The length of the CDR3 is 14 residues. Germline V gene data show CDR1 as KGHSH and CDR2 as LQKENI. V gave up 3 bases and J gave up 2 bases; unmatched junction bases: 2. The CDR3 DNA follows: TGTGCCAGCTCACCGGACAGGGCGAACTATGGCTACACCTTC. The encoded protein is CASSPDRANYGYTF.

The CDR3 loop is CASTIRGGRGYEQYF. Here the CDR3 DNA reads TGTGCCAGTACCATAAGGGGCGGGAGAGGCTACGAGCAGTACTTC. The chain recombines TRBV19 with TRBJ2-7, with 7 bases identical to TRBD2. The V gene's germline CDR1 is LNHDA and CDR2 SQIVND (reference sequence). This CDR3 is built from 15 residues. The V and J ends lost 7 bases and 3 bases, in that order; junction bases with no gene match: 12.

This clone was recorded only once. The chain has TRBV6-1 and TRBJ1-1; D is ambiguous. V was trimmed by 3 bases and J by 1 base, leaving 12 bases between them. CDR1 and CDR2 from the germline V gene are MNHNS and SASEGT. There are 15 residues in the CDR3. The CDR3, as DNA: TGTGCCAGCAGTGAGGTCAGCGCCGGGAACACTGAAGCTTTCTTT. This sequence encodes CASSEVSAGNTEAFF.

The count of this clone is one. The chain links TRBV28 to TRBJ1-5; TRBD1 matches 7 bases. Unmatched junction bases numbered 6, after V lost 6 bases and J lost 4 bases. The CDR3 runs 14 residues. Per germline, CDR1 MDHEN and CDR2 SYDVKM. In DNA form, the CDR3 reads TGTGCCAGCAGCTCGGGACAGCCAAATCAGCCCCAGCATTTT. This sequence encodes CASSSGQPNQPQHF. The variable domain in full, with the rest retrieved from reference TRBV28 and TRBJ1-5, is DVKVTQSSRYLVKRTGEKVFLECVQDMDHENMFWYRQDPGLGLRLIYFSYDVKMKEKGDIPEGYSVSREKKERFSLILESASTNQTSMYLCASSSGQPNQPQHFGDGTRLSIL.

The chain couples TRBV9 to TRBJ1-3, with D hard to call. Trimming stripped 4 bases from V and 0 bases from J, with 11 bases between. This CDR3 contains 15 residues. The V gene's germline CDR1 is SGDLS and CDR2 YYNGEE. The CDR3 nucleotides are TGTGCCAGCAGCACCGGCGCGGGCTCTGGAAACACCATATATTTT. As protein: CASSTGAGSGNTIYF.

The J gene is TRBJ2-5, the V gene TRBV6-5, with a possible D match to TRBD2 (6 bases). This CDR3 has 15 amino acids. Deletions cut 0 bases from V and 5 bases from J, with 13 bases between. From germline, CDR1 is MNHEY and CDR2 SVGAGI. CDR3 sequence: CASSYSIPGGETQYF. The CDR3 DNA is TGTGCCAGCAGTTACTCGATCCCTGGGGGGGAGACCCAGTACTTC.

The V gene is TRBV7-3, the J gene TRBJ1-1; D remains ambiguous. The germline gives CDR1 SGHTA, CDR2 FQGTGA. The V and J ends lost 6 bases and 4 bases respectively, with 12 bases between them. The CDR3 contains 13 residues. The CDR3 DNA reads TGTGCCAGCAGGACGGAGCTGAGCACTGAAGCTTTCTTT. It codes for CASRTELSTEAFF.

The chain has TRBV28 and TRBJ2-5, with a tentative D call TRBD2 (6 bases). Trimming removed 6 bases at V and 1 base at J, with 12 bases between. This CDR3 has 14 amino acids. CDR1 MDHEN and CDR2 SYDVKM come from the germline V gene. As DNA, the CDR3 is TGTGCCAGCAGACCTGGAGGGACCCAAGAGACCCAGTACTTC. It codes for CASRPGGTQETQYF.

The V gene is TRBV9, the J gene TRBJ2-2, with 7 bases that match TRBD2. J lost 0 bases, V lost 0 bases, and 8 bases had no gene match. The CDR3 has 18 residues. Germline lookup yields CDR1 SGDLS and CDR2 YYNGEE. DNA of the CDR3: TGTGCCAGCAGCGTAGGAATTTACGCGGGAGCGAACACCGGGGAGCTGTTTTTT. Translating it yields CASSVGIYAGANTGELFF.

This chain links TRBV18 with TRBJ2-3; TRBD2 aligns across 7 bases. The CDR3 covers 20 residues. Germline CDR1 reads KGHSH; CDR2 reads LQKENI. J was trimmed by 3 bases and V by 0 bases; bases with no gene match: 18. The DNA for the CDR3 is TGTGCCAGCTCACCACCATACAGTGTGGGGTGGCGGGAGAGGACAGATACGCAGTATTTT. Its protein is CASSPPYSVGWRERTDTQYF. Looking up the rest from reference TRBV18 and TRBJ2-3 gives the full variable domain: NAGVMQNPRHLVRRRGQEARLRCSPMKGHSHVYWYRQLPEEGLKFMVYLQKENIIDESGMPKERFSAEFPKEGPSILRIQQVVRGDSAAYFCASSPPYSVGWRERTDTQYFGPGTRLTVL.

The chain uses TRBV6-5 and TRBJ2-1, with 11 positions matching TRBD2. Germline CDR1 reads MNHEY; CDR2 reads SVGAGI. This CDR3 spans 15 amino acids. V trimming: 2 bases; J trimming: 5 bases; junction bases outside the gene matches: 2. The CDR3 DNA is TGTGCCAGCAGTTACCTGGGACTAGCGGACAATGAGCAGTTCTTC. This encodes CASSYLGLADNEQFF.

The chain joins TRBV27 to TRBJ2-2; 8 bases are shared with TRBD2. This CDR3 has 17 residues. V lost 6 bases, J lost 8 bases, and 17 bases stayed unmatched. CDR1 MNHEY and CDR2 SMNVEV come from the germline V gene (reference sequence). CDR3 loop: CASRRRSGTVQGGELFF. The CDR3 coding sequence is TGTGCCAGCAGGAGGCGTAGCGGGACCGTCCAGGGGGGGGAGCTGTTTTTT.

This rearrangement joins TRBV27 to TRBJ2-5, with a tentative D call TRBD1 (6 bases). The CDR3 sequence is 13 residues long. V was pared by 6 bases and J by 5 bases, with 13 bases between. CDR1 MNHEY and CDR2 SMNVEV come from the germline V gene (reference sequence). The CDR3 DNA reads TGTGCCAGCAGAAAACAGGGAATGGAGACCCAGTACTTC. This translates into CASRKQGMETQYF.

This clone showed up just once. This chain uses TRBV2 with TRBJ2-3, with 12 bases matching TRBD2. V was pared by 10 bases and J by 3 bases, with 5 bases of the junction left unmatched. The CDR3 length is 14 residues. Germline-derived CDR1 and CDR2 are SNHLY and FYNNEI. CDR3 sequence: CATQLAGGTDTQYF. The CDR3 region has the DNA TGTGCCACACAACTAGCGGGGGGTACAGATACGCAGTATTTT.

CDR3 region: CASSQDRGTGNTIYF. As DNA, the CDR3 is TGTGCCAGCAGTCAAGACAGGGGCACTGGAAACACCATATATTTT. This chain connects TRBV5-4 to TRBJ1-3; 8 bases map to TRBD1. The CDR3 consists of 15 residues. V trimming: 5 bases; J trimming: 2 bases; junction bases outside the gene matches: 6. Germline assignment: CDR1 SGHNT and CDR2 YYREEE (reference sequence).

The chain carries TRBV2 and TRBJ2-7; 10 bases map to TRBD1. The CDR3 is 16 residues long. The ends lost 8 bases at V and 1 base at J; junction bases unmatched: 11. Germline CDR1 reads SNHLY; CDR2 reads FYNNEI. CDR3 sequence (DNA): TGTGCCAGCCACATAAGAGGGGACAGGGGTTCCTACGAGCAGTACTTC. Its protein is CASHIRGDRGSYEQYF.

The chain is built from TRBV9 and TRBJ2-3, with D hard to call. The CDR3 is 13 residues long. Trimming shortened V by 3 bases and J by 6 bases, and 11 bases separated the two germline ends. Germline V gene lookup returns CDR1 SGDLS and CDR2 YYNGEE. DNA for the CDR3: TGTGCCAGCAGCGATCTAGTCGGGGATACGCAGTATTTT. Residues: CASSDLVGDTQYF.